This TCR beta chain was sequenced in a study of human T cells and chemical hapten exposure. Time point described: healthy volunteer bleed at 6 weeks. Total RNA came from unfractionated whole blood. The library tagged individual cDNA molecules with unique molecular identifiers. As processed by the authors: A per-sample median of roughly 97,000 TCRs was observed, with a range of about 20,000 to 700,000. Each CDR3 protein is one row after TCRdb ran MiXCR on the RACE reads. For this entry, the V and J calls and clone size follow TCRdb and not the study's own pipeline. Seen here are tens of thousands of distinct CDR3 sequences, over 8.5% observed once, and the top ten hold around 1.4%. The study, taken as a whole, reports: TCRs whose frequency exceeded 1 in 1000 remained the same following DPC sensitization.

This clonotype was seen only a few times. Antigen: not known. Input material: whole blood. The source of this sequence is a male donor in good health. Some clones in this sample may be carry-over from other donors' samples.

The CDR3 reads CASSYSVAGASYEQYF. The CDR3 DNA reads as TGTGCCAGCAGTTACTCGGTAGCGGGAGCGAGCTACGAGCAGTACTTC. The genes are TRBV6-5 and TRBJ2-7; 9 nucleotides align to TRBD2. V lost 0 bases and J lost 3; bases outside the gene matches: 6. The CDR3 covers 16 residues. Germline V gives CDR1 MNHEY, CDR2 SVGAGI.